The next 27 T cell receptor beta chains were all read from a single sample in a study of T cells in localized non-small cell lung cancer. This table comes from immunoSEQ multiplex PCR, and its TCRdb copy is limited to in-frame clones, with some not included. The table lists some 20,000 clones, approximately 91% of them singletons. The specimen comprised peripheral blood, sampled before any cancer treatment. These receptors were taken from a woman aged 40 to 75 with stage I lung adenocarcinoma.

The CDR3 DNA reads TGCAGCGTTGAACCCGTACGGGGCGGGGAGCTGTTTTTT. This gives the protein CSVEPVRGGELFF. The genes are TRBV29-1 and TRBJ2-2; possible D gene TRBD2, 5 bases. The germline gives CDR1 SQVTM, CDR2 ANQGSEA. This CDR3 has 13 amino acids. Trimming shortened V by 2 bases and J by 7 bases, and 11 bases separated the two germline ends.

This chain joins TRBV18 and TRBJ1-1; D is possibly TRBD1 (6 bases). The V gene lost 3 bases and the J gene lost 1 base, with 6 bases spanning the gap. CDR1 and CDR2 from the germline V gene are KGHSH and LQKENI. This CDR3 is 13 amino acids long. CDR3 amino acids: CASSPTGNTEAFF. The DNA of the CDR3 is TGTGCCAGCTCACCGACAGGGAACACTGAAGCTTTCTTT.

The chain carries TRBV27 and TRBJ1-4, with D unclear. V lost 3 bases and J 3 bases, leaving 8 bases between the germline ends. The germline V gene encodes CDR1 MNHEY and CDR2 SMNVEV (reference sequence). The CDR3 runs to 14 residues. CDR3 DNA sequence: TGTGCCAGCAGTTTCTCCGACCCTAATGAAAAACTGTTTTTT. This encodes CASSFSDPNEKLFF. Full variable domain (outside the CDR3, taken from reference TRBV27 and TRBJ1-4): EAQVTQNPRYLITVTGKKLTVTCSQNMNHEYMSWYRQDPGLGLRQIYYSMNVEVTDKGDVPEGYKVSRKEKRNFPLILESPSPNQTSLYFCASSFSDPNEKLFFGSGTQLSVL.

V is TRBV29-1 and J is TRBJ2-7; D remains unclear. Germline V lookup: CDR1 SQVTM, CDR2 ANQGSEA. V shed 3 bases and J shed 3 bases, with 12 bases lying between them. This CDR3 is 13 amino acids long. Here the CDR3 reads CSVDVAGGYEQYF. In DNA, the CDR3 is TGCAGCGTTGACGTAGCTGGCGGCTACGAGCAGTACTTC.

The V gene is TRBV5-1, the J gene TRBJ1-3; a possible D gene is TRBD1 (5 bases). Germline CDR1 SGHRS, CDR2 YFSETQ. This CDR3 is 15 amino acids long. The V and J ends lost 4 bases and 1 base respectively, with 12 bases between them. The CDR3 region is CASSPWDPSGNTIYF. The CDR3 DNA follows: TGCGCCAGCAGCCCTTGGGACCCATCTGGAAACACCATATATTTT. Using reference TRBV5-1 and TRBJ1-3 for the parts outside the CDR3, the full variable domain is KAGVTQTPRYLIKTRGQQVTLSCSPISGHRSVSWYQQTPGQGLQFLFEYFSETQRNKGNFPGRFSGRQFSNSRSEMNVSTLELGDSALYLCASSPWDPSGNTIYFGEGSWLTVV.

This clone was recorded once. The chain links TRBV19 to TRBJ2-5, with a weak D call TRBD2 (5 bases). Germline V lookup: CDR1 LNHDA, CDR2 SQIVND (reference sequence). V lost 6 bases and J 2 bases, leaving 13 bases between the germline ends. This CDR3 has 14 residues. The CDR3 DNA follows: TGTGCCAGTAGAGGAGGAGTGATACAAGAGACCCAGTACTTC. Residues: CASRGGVIQETQYF.

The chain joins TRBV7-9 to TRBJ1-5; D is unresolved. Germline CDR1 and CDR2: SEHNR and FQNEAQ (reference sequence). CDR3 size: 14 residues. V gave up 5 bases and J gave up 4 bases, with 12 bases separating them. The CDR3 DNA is TGTGCCAGCAGCATATCGGCAATGAATCAGCCCCAGCATTTT. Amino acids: CASSISAMNQPQHF.

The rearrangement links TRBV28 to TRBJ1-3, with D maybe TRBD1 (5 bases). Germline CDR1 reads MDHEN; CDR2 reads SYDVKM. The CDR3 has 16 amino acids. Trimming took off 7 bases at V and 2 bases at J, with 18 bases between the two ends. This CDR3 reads CASNQTPAGPGNTIYF. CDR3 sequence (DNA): TGTGCCAGCAACCAGACACCGGCGGGACCTGGAAACACCATATATTTT. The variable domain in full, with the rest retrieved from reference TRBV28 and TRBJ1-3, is DVKVTQSSRYLVKRTGEKVFLECVQDMDHENMFWYRQDPGLGLRLIYFSYDVKMKEKGDIPEGYSVSREKKERFSLILESASTNQTSMYLCASNQTPAGPGNTIYFGEGSWLTVV.

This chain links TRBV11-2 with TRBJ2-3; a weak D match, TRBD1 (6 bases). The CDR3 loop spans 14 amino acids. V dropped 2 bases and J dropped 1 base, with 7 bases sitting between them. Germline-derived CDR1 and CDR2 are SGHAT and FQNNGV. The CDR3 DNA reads TGTGCCAGCAGCTTATCAGGGGGCACAGATACGCAGTATTTT. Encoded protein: CASSLSGGTDTQYF.

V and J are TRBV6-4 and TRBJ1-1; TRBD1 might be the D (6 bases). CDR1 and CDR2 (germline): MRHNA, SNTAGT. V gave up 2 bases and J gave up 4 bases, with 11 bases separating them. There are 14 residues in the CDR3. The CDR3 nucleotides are TGTGCCAGCAGTGACACTTCCAGGGGCACTGAAGCTTTCTTT. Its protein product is CASSDTSRGTEAFF.

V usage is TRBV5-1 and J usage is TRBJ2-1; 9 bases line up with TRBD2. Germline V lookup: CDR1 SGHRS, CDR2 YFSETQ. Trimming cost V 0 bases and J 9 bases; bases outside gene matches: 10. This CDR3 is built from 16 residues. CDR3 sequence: CASSLVSSGMETEQFF. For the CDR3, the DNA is TGCGCCAGCAGCTTGGTGTCTAGCGGGATGGAGACTGAGCAGTTCTTC.

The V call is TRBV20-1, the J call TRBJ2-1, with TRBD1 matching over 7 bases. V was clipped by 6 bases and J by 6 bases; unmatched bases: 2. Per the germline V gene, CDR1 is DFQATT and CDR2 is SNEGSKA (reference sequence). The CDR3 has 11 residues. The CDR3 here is CSADRVNEQFF. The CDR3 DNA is TGCAGTGCCGACAGGGTCAATGAGCAGTTCTTC.

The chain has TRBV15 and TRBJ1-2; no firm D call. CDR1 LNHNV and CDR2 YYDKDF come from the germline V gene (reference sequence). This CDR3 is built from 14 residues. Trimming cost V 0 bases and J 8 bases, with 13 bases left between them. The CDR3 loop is CATSREGTVWGYTF. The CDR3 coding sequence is TGTGCCACCAGCAGAGAGGGCACTGTGTGGGGCTACACCTTC. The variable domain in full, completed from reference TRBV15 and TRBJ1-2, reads DAMVIQNPRYQVTQFGKPVTLSCSQTLNHNVMYWYQQKSSQAPKLLFHYYDKDFNNEADTPDNFQSRRPNTSFCFLDIRSPGLGDTAMYLCATSREGTVWGYTFGSGTRLTVV.

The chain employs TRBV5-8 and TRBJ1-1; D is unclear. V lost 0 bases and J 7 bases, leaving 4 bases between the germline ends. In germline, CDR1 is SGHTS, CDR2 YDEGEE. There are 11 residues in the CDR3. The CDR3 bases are TGTGCCAGCAGCTTGGCGGTTGAAGCTTTCTTT. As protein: CASSLAVEAFF.

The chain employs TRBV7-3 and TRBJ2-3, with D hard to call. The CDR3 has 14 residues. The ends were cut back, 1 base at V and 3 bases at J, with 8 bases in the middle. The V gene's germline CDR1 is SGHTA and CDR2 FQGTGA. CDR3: CASSLMVQTDTQYF. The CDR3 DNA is TGTGCCAGCAGCTTAATGGTCCAGACAGATACGCAGTATTTT. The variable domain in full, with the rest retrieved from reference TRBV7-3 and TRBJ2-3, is GAGVSQTPSNKVTEKGKYVELRCDPISGHTALYWYRQSLGQGPEFLIYFQGTGAADDSGLPNDRFFAVRPEGSVSTLKIQRTERGDSAVYLCASSLMVQTDTQYFGPGTRLTVL.

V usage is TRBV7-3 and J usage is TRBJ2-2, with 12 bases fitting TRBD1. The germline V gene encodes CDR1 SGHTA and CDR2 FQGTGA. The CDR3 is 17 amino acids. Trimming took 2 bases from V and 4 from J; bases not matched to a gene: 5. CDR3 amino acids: CASSLPGQGAATGELFF. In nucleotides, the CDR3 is TGTGCCAGCAGCTTACCGGGACAGGGGGCGGCCACCGGGGAGCTGTTTTTT.

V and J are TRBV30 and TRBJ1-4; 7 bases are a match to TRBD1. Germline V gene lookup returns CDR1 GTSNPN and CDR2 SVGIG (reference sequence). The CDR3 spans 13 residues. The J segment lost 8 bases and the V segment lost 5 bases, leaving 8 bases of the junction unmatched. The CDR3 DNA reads TGTGCCTGGGCGGAGGGGGCAGGGGAAAAACTGTTTTTT. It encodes CAWAEGAGEKLFF. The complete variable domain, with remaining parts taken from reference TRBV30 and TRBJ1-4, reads SQTIHQWPATLVQPVGSPLSLECTVEGTSNPNLYWYRQAAGRGLQLLFYSVGIGQISSEVPQNLSASRPQDRQFILSSKKLLLSDSGFYLCAWAEGAGEKLFFGSGTQLSVL.

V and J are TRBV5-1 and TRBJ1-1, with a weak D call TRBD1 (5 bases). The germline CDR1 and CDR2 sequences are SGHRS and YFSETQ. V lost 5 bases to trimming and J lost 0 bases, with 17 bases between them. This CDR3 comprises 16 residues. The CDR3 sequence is CASSSVEDTMNTEAFF. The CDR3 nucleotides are TGCGCCAGCAGTAGTGTAGAGGACACCATGAACACTGAAGCTTTCTTT.

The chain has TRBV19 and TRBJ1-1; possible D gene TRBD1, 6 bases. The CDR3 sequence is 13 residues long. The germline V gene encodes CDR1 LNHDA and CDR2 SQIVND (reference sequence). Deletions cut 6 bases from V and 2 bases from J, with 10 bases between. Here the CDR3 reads CASRETGNTEAFF. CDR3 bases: TGTGCCAGTAGGGAGACAGGCAACACTGAAGCTTTCTTT.

This CDR3 is CASSPKRGKQNQPQHF. CDR3 DNA sequence: TGTGCCAGCAGCCCTAAGCGGGGGAAGCAGAATCAGCCCCAGCATTTT. The rearrangement joins TRBV11-2 to TRBJ1-5; TRBD1 might be the D (5 bases). Deletions cut 5 bases from V and 4 bases from J, with 18 bases between. Germline CDR1 and CDR2: SGHAT and FQNNGV. The CDR3 spans 16 residues.

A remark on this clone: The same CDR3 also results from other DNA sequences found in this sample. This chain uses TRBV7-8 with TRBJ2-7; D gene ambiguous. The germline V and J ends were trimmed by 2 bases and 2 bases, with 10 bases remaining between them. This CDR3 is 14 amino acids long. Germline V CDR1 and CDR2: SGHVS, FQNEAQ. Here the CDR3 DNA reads TGTGCCAGCAGCTTAAACCCGGAACCCTACGAGCAGTACTTC. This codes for CASSLNPEPYEQYF.

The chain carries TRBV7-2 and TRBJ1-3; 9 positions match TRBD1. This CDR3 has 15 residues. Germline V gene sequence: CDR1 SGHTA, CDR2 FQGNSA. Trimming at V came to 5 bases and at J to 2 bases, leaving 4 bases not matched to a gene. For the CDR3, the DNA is TGTGCCAGCAGCCCGTGGACAGGGGCTGGAAACACCATATATTTT. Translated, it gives CASSPWTGAGNTIYF.

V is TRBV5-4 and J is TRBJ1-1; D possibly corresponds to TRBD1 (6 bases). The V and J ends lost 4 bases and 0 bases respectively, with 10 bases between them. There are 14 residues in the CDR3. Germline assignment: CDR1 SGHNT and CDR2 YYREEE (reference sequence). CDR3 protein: CASSPGQVNTEAFF. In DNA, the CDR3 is TGTGCCAGCAGCCCGGGACAAGTGAACACTGAAGCTTTCTTT.

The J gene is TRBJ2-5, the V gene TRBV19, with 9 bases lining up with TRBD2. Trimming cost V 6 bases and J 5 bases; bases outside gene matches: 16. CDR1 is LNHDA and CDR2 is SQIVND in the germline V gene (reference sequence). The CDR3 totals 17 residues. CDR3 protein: CASSTQVSGRGGETQYF. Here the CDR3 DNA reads TGTGCCAGTAGCACCCAAGTTAGCGGGAGAGGAGGGGAGACCCAGTACTTC.

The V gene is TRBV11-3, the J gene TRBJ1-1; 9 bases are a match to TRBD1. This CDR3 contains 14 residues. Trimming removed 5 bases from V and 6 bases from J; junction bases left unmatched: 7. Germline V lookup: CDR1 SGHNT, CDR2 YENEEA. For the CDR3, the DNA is TGTGCCAGCAGCCATGGACAGGGGACGGCTGAAGCTTTCTTT. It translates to CASSHGQGTAEAFF.

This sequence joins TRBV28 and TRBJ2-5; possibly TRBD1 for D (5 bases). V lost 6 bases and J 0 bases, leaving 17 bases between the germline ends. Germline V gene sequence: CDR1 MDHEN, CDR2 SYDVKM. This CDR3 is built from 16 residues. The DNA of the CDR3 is TGTGCCAGCAGCTGGACGACCTTGACAGACCAAGAGACCCAGTACTTC. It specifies CASSWTTLTDQETQYF.

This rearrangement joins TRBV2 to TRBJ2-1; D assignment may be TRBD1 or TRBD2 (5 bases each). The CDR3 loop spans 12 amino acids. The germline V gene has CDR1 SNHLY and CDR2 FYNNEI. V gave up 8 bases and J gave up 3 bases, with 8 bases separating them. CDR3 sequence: CASGGDYNEQFF. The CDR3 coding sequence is TGTGCCAGCGGGGGTGACTACAATGAGCAGTTCTTC.